This T cell receptor (beta chain) was recorded in a study of shared clonotypes between healthy human individuals. At the level of the study: There were three CD4 naive, three CD4 memory, two CD8 naive and one CD8 memory plates per donor.

The CDR3 is 12 residues long. V shed 5 bases, J shed 9 bases, and the junction held 4 bases outside the gene matches. Germline V gene lookup returns CDR1 SGHAT and CDR2 FQNNGV. Naive CD8 cells were CD45RO-negative, positively selected for CCR7, excluding terminally differentiated effector memory CD45RA+ cells. Study results and caveats: Only blood underwent sampling, and tissue repertoires likely differ.

Authors' processing steps: Junction-only immunoSEQ sequences carried no quality scores, so filtering differed. Clones were sequenced by immunoSEQ multiplex PCR, and TCRdb holds only the in-frame ones, with some missing. That table gives V, J and clone size, and the DNA gave D and trimming. The sample holds approximately 720,000 clones, 90% to 95% seen once. This clone was detected only once. Its antigen is unidentified. This TCR came from a man in his thirties or forties in good health. V gene TRBV11-2 combines with J gene TRBJ2-1, with 7 nucleotides matching TRBD1. Source material: naive CD8+ T cells sorted from blood. This CDR3 reads CASSRQGSEQFF. In nucleotides, the CDR3 is TGTGCCAGCAGCAGACAGGGATCTGAGCAGTTCTTC.